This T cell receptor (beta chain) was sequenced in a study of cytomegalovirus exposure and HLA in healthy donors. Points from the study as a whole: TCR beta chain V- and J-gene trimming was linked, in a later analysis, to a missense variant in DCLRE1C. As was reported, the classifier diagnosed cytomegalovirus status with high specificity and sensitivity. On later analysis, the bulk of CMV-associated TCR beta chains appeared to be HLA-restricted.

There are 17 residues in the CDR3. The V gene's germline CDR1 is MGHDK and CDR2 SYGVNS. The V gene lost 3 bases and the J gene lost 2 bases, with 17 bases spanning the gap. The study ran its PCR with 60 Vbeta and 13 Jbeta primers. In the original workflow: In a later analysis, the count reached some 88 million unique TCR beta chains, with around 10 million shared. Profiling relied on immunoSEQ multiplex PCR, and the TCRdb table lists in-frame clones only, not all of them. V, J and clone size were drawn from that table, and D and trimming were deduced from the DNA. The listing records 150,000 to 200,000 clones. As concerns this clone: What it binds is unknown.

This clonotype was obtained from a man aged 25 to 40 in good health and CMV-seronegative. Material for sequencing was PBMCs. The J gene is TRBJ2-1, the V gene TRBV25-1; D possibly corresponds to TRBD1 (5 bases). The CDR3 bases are TGTGCCAGCAGTGATCGAGTAGAAGGGGTTCCCTACAATGAGCAGTTCTTC. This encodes CASSDRVEGVPYNEQFF.